Below are 2 T cell receptor beta chains sequenced from a single sample in a study of cytomegalovirus exposure and HLA in healthy donors listed by TCRdb under 2017. Preparation of the library involved the immunoSEQ multiplex PCR assay. Held by TCRdb, this immuneACCESS table contains in-frame sequences only and omits some clones. Under half of the omission traces to an unresolved V gene where checked; the cause of the rest is unknown. For this sample the table gives tens of thousands of clones, of which around nine tenths were detected only once. The ten largest clones add up to 3% to 4% of the sample. Material for sequencing was PBMCs. These TCRs come from a woman under 30 in good health and CMV-seropositive.

The rearrangement links TRBV15 to TRBJ2-3; TRBD2 aligns across 8 bases. This CDR3 has 15 residues. In germline, CDR1 is LNHNV, CDR2 YYDKDF (reference sequence). V dropped 5 bases and J dropped 6; count of bases not matched to a gene: 10. CDR3 DNA sequence: TGTGCCACCAGCCCCACCGGGACTAGGGGCGATACGCAGTATTTT. Translation gives CATSPTGTRGDTQYF.

The genes are TRBV28 and TRBJ2-7, with 9 bases that match TRBD1. After removal of 6 bases from V and 0 bases from J, the junction contained 15 bases not matched to a gene. Germline CDR1 and CDR2: MDHEN and SYDVKM. The CDR3 length is 18 residues. CDR3 loop: CASRHRRGLGQGSYEQYF. In DNA form, the CDR3 reads TGTGCCAGCAGACACAGGCGGGGTCTGGGACAGGGCTCCTACGAGCAGTACTTC. The whole variable domain, remainder taken from reference TRBV28 and TRBJ2-7, is DVKVTQSSRYLVKRTGEKVFLECVQDMDHENMFWYRQDPGLGLRLIYFSYDVKMKEKGDIPEGYSVSREKKERFSLILESASTNQTSMYLCASRHRRGLGQGSYEQYFGPGTRLTVT.